This T cell receptor beta chain emerged from a study of T cell repertoires in cytomegalovirus infection. Study information: CMV epitopes that were recently identified and HLA-C-restricted were used alongside well-studied HLA-B-restricted ones. CMV infection together with matching HLA type was indicated by public TCR beta signatures. Notes on the study in general: HLA-C-restricted CMV-specific TCR beta clonotypes were dominant in the ex vivo response. There were carriers of CMV plus the relevant HLA, and cumulative public TCR beta family frequency identified them.

This CDR3 contains 15 residues. From germline, CDR1 is SNHLY and CDR2 FYNNEI. The trim removed 4 bases at V and 0 bases at J, leaving 5 bases unmatched. This clonotype showed up just a few times. The antigen remains undetermined. TCRdb reprocessed the reads with MiXCR, giving one entry per CDR3 protein. The table shows approximately 1,000,000 distinct CDR3 sequences, with approximately 33% occurring only once. The chain uses TRBV2 and TRBJ2-5, with 7 bases matching TRBD1. The sequence was collected from a human donor in good health (CMV status not recorded). Some clones in this sample may be carry-over from other donors' samples. This material consisted of cultured CD8+ T cells from PBMCs, taken from culture after CMV antigen stimulation. CDR3 bases: TGTGCCAGCAGTGTCGGACAGGCGAACCAAGAGACCCAGTACTTC. Its protein product is CASSVGQANQETQYF.